The sequence of this T cell receptor beta chain was determined in a study of blood T cell repertoires in COVID-19. At the level of the study: Researchers got acute and convalescent COVID-19 samples from the United States, Italy and Spain.

As concerns this clone: Other DNA sequences in this sample translate to the same CDR3.

Participants were placed into cohorts based on the clinical history they reported. Two consecutive negative NP/OP PCR tests, clearance, or resolved symptoms defined Cohort 3 recovery. The assay was immunoSEQ multiplex PCR, and TCRdb's table has in-frame clones only and misses some. This sample yields 300,000 or so clones, of which roughly 87% are seen a single time; more than 1% belongs to the top ten. The origin of this receptor is a woman aged 30 to 39 who had recovered from COVID-19. The sequencing sample was made of PBMCs or T cells enriched from blood (not recorded which).

For the CDR3, the DNA is TGTGCCAGCAGTTTAACAGGGGACACTGAAGCTTTCTTT. Translation: CASSLTGDTEAFF. V and J are TRBV6-5 and TRBJ1-1; 7 positions match TRBD1. Germline trimming cut 4 bases from V and 3 bases from J; bases unmatched to any gene: 2. Per germline, CDR1 MNHEY and CDR2 SVGAGI. The CDR3 loop spans 13 amino acids.